The source of this T cell receptor (beta chain) is a study of CD8 T cells in ankylosing spondylitis. Study-level points and caveats: Relatively rare in peripheral blood, disease-linked clones were also CD8+. The clones that were linked to disease were reported to be significantly enriched in matched synovial fluid samples from ankylosing spondylitis patients. Some of these motif variants have turned up before, in reports on reactive arthritis synovial fluid and blood.

On this clonotype itself: Its antigen remains unidentified.

The trim removed 3 bases at V and 6 bases at J, leaving 10 bases unmatched. This CDR3 is built from 15 residues. Germline assignment: CDR1 KGHDR and CDR2 SFDVKD. Researchers built TCR beta libraries using quantitative 5'-RACE with molecular barcodes. Using its own MiXCR run on the 5' RACE reads, TCRdb lists one record per CDR3 protein. In the table there are roughly 100,000 distinct CDR3 sequences, about 24% of which are singletons. The V call is TRBV24-1, the J call TRBJ2-7; 7 nucleotides agree with TRBD1. Sequencing was carried out using synovial fluid, either unsorted or a sorted T cell fraction (not recorded which). This TCR was sampled from a male donor with ankylosing spondylitis. The CDR3 loop is CATSDGTDSPFEQYF. As DNA, the CDR3 is TGTGCCACCAGTGATGGGACAGACTCCCCTTTCGAGCAGTACTTC.